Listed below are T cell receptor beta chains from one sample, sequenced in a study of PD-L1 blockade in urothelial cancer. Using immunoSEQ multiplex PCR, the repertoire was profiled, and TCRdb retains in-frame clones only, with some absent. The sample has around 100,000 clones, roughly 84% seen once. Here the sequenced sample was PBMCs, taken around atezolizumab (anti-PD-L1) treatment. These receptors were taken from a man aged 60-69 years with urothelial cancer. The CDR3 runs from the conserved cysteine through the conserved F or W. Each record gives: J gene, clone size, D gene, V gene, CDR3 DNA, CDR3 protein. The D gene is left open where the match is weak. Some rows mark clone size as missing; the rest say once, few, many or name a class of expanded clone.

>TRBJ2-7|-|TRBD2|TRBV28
TGTGCCAGCAGTTTACTCGGGACTAGCGGGAGCTATTCCTACGAGCAGTACTTC
CASSLLGTSGSYSYEQYF
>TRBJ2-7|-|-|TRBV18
TGTGCCAGCTCAGTTGGCTCAGATTCCTACGAGCAGTACTTC
CASSVGSDSYEQYF
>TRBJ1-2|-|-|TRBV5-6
TGTGCCAGCAGCTTCGCAGGGATGGGTGGCTACACCTTC
CASSFAGMGGYTF
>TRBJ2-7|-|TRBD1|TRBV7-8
TGTGCCAGCAGCTTAGGGGACAGGCGCTACGAGCAGTACTTC
CASSLGDRRYEQYF
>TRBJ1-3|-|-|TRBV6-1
TGTGCCAGCGTGCGGGGGACGAGCTCTGGAAACACCATATATTTT
CASVRGTSSGNTIYF
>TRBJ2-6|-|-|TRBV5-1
TGCGCCAGCAGCCCCGGGGGAAAGACCGGGGCCAACGTCCTGACTTTC
CASSPGGKTGANVLTF
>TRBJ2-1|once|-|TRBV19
TGTGCCAGTAGTCCACAGGGAATCGCAGTGGGGGGGAATGAGCAGTTCTTC
CASSPQGIAVGGNEQFF
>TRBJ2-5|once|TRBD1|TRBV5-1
TGCGCCAGCAGCCTAGGACAGGGGACCCAAGAGACCCAGTACTTC
CASSLGQGTQETQYF
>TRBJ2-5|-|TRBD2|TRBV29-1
TGCAGCGTTGGACTAGCGGGGGGGCCGGAGACCCAGTACTTC
CSVGLAGGPETQYF
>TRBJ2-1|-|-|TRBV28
TGTGCCAGCAAGGGGTCGGACGCCTACAATGAGCAGTTCTTC
CASKGSDAYNEQFF
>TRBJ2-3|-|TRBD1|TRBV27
TGTGCCAGCAGTCGACAGGGGGCGCGGTTGAAAGATACGCAGTATTTT
CASSRQGARLKDTQYF
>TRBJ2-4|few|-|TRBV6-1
TGTGCCAGCAGTGAAACAGGGTTGGCGGTTCAGTACTTC
CASSETGLAVQYF
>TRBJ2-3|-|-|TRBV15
TGTGCCACCAGCAGAGGACAGGAAACAGATACGCAGTATTTT
CATSRGQETDTQYF
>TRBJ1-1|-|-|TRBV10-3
TGTGCCATCAGTGAGTCTTCGGCAGGAGGGACTGAAGCTTTCTTT
CAISESSAGGTEAFF
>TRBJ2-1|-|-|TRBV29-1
TGCAGCGCTAGGGCAGGGACAACCGGCTCGGGGAATGAGCAGTTCTTC
CSARAGTTGSGNEQFF
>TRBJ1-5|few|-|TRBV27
TGTGCCAGCAGTCGGACACCAGGGAGGCAGCCCCAGCATTTT
CASSRTPGRQPQHF
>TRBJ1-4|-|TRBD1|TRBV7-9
TGTGCCAGCAGCTTAGCGACAGGGAGTAATGAAAAACTGTTTTTT
CASSLATGSNEKLFF
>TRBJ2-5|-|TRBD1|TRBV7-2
TGTGCCAGCAGTGGGACAGGGTATAAAGAGACCCAGTACTTC
CASSGTGYKETQYF
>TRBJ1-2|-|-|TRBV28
TGTGCCAGCAGTTCCCCGGTAAACTATGGCTACACCTTC
CASSSPVNYGYTF
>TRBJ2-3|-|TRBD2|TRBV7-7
TGTGCCAGCAGCTTAGGAACTAGCGGGGGGTCAGATACGCAGTATTTT
CASSLGTSGGSDTQYF
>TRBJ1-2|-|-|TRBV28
TGTGCCAGCACCTCAGAGACGGGGGGCGGCTACACCTTC
CASTSETGGGYTF
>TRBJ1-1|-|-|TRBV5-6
TGTGCCAGCAGCTTGGAAGGGGGCACTGAAGCTTTCTTT
CASSLEGGTEAFF
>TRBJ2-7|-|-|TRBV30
TGTGCCTGGAGTGTAGGTCAGGTTTCCTACGAGCAGTACTTC
CAWSVGQVSYEQYF
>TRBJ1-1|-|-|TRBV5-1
TGCGCCAGCAGCTCCGACAGCACTGAAGCTTTCTTT
CASSSDSTEAFF
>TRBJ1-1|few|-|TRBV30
TGTGCCTGGAGTCAAAGACAGGAAGCTTTCTTT
CAWSQRQEAFF
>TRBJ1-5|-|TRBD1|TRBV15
TGTGCCACCAGAACCTGGGACAGGGGAGAGAAGAGCAATCAGCCCCAGCATTTT
CATRTWDRGEKSNQPQHF
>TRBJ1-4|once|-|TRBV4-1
TGCGCCAGCAGCCTTAAGCCAGGGGACTATAATGAAAAACTGTTTTTT
CASSLKPGDYNEKLFF
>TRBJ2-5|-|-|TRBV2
TGTGCCTTAGGGGGACATCAAGAGACCCAGTACTTC
CALGGHQETQYF
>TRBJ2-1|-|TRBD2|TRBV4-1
TGCGCCAGCAGCCAAGACCCCGGAGGACTAGCGGGAGACCCCTCCAATGAGCAGTTCTTC
CASSQDPGGLAGDPSNEQFF
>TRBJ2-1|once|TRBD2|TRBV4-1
TGCGCCAGCAGTTCCCACGGGACTAGCGCTTACAATGAGCAGTTCTTC
CASSSHGTSAYNEQFF
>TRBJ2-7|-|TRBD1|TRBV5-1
TGCGCCAGCAGCTTAACAGGGGGGACCTACGAGCAGTACTTC
CASSLTGGTYEQYF
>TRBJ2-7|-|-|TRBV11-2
TGTGCCAGCAGCTTAGTTCTCAGCTACGAGCAGTACTTC
CASSLVLSYEQYF
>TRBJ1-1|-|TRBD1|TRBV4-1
TGCGCCAGCAGCCAAGGGACAGGGATGGAAACTGAAGCTTTCTTT
CASSQGTGMETEAFF
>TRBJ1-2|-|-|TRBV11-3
TGTGCCAGCAGCTTCGGACACTCCAACTATGGCTACACCTTC
CASSFGHSNYGYTF
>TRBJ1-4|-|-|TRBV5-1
TGCGCCAGCAGCTTGGCCCCAGGGCCGGGTGAAAAACTGTTTTTT
CASSLAPGPGEKLFF
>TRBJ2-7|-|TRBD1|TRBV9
TGTGCCAGCAGCGACGGGACAGGAGGGACCTACGAGCAGTACTTC
CASSDGTGGTYEQYF
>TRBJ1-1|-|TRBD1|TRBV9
TGTGCCAGCAGTGGAGGGGGCGGTGAAGCTTTCTTT
CASSGGGGEAFF
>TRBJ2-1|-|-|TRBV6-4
TGTGCCAGCAGTACAGACTCCTACAATGAGCAGTTCTTC
CASSTDSYNEQFF
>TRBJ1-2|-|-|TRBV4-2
TGTGCCAGCAGTCAGCCTCAGGGCAACTATGGCTACACCTTC
CASSQPQGNYGYTF
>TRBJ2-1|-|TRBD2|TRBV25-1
TGTGCCAGCAGTGACCCCCTCGGGAGGAAAGGCAATGAGCAGTTCTTC
CASSDPLGRKGNEQFF
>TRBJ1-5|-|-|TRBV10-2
TGCGCCAGCAGCGGACAGCACAATCAGCCCCAGCATTTT
CASSGQHNQPQHF
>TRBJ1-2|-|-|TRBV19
TGTGCCAGTAGTCCCAGGGGCGCGGGCTACACCTTC
CASSPRGAGYTF
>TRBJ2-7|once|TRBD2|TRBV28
TGTGCCAGCAGCTTCCTAGCGGGAGGGCCCCAGGAGCAGTACTTC
CASSFLAGGPQEQYF
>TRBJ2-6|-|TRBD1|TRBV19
TGTGCCAGTAGTCCCATACCGGGACAGGGAGTCGGGGCCAACGTCCTGACTTTC
CASSPIPGQGVGANVLTF
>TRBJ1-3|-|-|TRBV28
TGTGCCAGCAGAACTACAGGGCTCTCTGGAAACACCATATATTTT
CASRTTGLSGNTIYF
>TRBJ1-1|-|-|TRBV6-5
TGTGCCAGCAGTTACTCCTTCAGGGACACTGAAGCTTTCTTT
CASSYSFRDTEAFF
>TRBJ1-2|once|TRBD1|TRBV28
TGTGCCAGCAGTTCCCCGGGACAGCTCTATGGCTACACCTTC
CASSSPGQLYGYTF
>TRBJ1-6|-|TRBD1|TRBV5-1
TGCGCCAGCAGCTCGGGGACAGGGGTTCACTCACCCCTCCACTTT
CASSSGTGVHSPLHF
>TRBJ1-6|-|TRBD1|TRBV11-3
TGTGCCAGCAGCTTAGACGGGACAGTTAATTCACCCCTCCACTTT
CASSLDGTVNSPLHF
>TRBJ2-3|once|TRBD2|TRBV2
TGTGCCAGCAGCAAACTAGCGGGAGTGACAGATACGCAGTATTTT
CASSKLAGVTDTQYF
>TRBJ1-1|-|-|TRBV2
TGTGCCAGCAGGAGGTTCAGGGAGGGGAACACTGAAGCTTTCTTT
CASRRFREGNTEAFF
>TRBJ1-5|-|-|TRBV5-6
TGTGCCAGCAGCTTGGGCCCAGGGAGCAATCAGCCCCAGCATTTT
CASSLGPGSNQPQHF
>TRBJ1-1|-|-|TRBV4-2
TGTGCCAGCAGCCAAATTCCTTGGGACATCGGGAACACTGAAGCTTTCTTT
CASSQIPWDIGNTEAFF
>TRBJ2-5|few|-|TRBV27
TGTGCCAGCAGTTCCTACTCCTACCAGTACTTC
CASSSYSYQYF
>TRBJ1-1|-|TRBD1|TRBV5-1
TGCGCCAGCAGCCTTCCGGACAGGGGTAACACTGAAGCTTTCTTT
CASSLPDRGNTEAFF
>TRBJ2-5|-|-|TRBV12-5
TGTGCTAGTGGTTTGGACCAGGGGTCCGGAGAGACCCAGTACTTC
CASGLDQGSGETQYF
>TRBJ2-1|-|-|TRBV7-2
TGTGCCAGCACGTACGCAGGGGCCGGACTAGGAGAGCAGTTCTTC
CASTYAGAGLGEQFF